Described below is a single T cell receptor (beta chain) sequence and its context. Original analysis: Reference gene primers were amplified, and this amplification served to estimate nucleated cell counts. This table comes from immunoSEQ multiplex PCR, and its TCRdb copy is limited to in-frame clones, with some not included. That table furnishes V, J and clone size, whereas the DNA furnished D and trimming. The sample records 430,000 or so clones, around nine tenths being singletons. Enrolment of Seattle patients took place during active infection, and they were followed longitudinally. The data were taken from a study of blood T cell repertoires in COVID-19. Overall study context: The United States, Italy and Spain supplied acute and convalescent COVID-19 samples. Sources were T cells, B-cell-depleted T cells, or PBMCs; the material itself was cDNA or gDNA.

Sample: peripheral blood. The sequence was collected from a man younger than 35 with COVID-19, enrolled during active disease.

DNA for the CDR3: TGTGCCAGCAGTGGGGACAGTCACTATGGCTACACCTTC. Its translation is CASSGDSHYGYTF. This chain links TRBV2 with TRBJ1-2; 7 bases match TRBD1. V gave up 4 bases and J gave up 3 bases; unmatched junction bases: 2. The length of the CDR3 is 13 residues. Germline CDR1 SNHLY, CDR2 FYNNEI.